This T cell receptor beta chain appears in the sequencing data of a study of T cell responses to AZD1222 COVID-19 vaccine. Germline V lookup: CDR1 SEHNR, CDR2 FQNEAQ (reference sequence). The CDR3 loop spans 14 amino acids. V shed 4 bases and J shed 4 bases, with 13 bases lying between them. Libraries were prepared by immunoSEQ multiplex PCR; TCRdb keeps only in-frame clonotypes and omits some of them. The sample contains 95,000 to 150,000 clones, roughly 92% of which appear only once. This TCR came from an adult in good health. The sample in question was peripheral blood, obtained on day 0 of AZD1222 vaccination. V and J are TRBV7-9 and TRBJ1-2, with a weak D call TRBD1 (5 bases). CDR3 residues: CASSSLGASYGYTF. The CDR3 DNA sequence: TGTGCCAGCAGCTCACTCGGGGCCTCCTATGGCTACACCTTC.